What follows describes a single T cell receptor (beta chain). What this receptor recognizes is not known. No base-level quality is on record; no much larger clone is a single base apart. The sample comes from a study of OX40 agonist ivuxolimab in advanced cancers. Turning to the overall study: Ivuxolimab, which targeted the costimulatory receptor OX40 (CD134), was an agonistic, fully human IgG2 monoclonal antibody. The paper covers the monotherapy dose-escalation part of the phase I ivuxolimab trial, which included N = 52 patients. A male proportion of roughly 85% and a mean age of approximately 62 years, ranging from roughly 23 to 90, were recorded for the dose-escalation cohort. Intravenous ivuxolimab was administered to patients every 2 weeks at six dose levels: 0.01, 0.1, 0.3, 1.5, 3 and 10 mg/kg. The point of sequencing TCRbeta in the periphery was to test whether ivuxolimab changed TCR sequence diversity and drove clonal T-cell expansion. Prior anti-PD-1, anti-PD-L1 or anti-CTLA-4 therapy was permitted, and checkpoint inhibitors had been received by less than 45% of dose-escalation patients. Partial responses were achieved by three dose-escalation patients, of whom one had hepatocellular carcinoma and two had cutaneous melanoma. Among the approximately 50 dose-escalation patients, around 20 had hepatocellular carcinoma, approximately 15 melanoma, 9 renal cell carcinoma and 9 head and neck cancer.

Genomic DNA was isolated from the sorted cells so that the TCRbeta CDR3 region could be sequenced. The immunoSEQ Assay was used for sequencing of TCRbeta CDR3 regions. TCRdb retrieved this table from immuneACCESS and kept in-frame rearrangements only. Not all clones are present; in checked studies, unresolved V genes account for under half, and no reason is known for the remainder. In all, the sample holds some 3,500 clones, and 80% of those were seen once. Of the sample, around 30% is held by the ten largest clones. CDR1 and CDR2 (SEHNR, FQNEAQ) derive from the germline V gene (reference sequence). The CDR3 starts with the cysteine, ends with the phenylalanine, and has 16 residues. The kept DNA is CDR3 alone, 48 bases in frame from the first base. Compared with germline, V lacks 4 bases and J lacks 4 bases; bases without a gene match: 8. Patients with a history of autoimmune disease or receiving systemic immunosuppression were excluded from the trial. Peripheral blood for TCR sequencing was collected from all dose cohorts at baseline, on cycle 4 day 1, and on cycle 7 day 1. The samples were drawn from a first-in-human, open-label, multicenter phase I dose-escalation trial of ivuxolimab. Adults with locally advanced or metastatic melanoma, renal cell carcinoma, hepatocellular carcinoma or head and neck squamous cell carcinoma were enrolled in the trial. Before TCR sequencing, CD4+ T cells and CD8+ T cells from peripheral blood were sorted into separate populations.

Overall study results and their limits: In the 0.1-3.0 mg/kg groups, partial responders were among the patients with the lowest normalized peripheral clonal expansion, particularly in CD8+ T cells. On average, CD8+ T cells showed more expanded clones than CD4+ T cells after ivuxolimab. Low levels of normalized T-cell clonal expansion were also seen in some patients who did not respond. At doses from 0.1 to 3.0 mg/kg, clonal expansion was seen in both CD4+ and CD8+ blood T cells between baseline and week 6. The antigen specificity of the peripheral T cells that underwent clonal expansion was not determined.

The sample was CD4+ or CD8+ T cells sorted from blood, taken in a trial of the OX40 agonist ivuxolimab. This sequence originates from an adult with an advanced solid tumor such as melanoma, head and neck, liver or kidney cancer. The V gene is TRBV7-9 and the J gene is TRBJ2-5, and 11 junctional nucleotides match TRBD2. The DNA reads TGTGCCAGCAGCTCCAATAGCGGGAGGGCCACAGAGACCCAGTACTTC. Its product reads: CASSSNSGRATETQYF.